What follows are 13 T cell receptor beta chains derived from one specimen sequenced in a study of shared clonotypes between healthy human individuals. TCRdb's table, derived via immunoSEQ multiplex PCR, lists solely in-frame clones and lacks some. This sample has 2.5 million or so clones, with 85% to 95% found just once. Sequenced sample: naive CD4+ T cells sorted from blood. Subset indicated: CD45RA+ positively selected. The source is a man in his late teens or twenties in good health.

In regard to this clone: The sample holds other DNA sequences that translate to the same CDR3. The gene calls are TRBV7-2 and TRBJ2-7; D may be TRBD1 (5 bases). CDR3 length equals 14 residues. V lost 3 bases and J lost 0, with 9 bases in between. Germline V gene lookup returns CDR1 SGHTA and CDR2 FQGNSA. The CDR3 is CASSLGRSSYEQYF. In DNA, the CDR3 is TGTGCCAGCAGCTTGGGGCGGAGCTCCTACGAGCAGTACTTC.

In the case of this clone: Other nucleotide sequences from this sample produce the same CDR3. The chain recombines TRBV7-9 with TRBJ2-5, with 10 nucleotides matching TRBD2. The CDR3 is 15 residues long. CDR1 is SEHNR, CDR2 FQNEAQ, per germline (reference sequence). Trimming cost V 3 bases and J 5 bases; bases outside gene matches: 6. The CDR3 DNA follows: TGTGCCAGCAGCTTTTTAGCGGGAGGTCGGGAGACCCAGTACTTC. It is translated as CASSFLAGGRETQYF.

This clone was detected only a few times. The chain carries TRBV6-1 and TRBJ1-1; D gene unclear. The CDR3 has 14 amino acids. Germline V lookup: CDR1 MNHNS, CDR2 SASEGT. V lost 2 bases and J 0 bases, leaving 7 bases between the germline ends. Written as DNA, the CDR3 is TGTGCCAGCAGTGAACCAGCCATGAACACTGAAGCTTTCTTT. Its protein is CASSEPAMNTEAFF.

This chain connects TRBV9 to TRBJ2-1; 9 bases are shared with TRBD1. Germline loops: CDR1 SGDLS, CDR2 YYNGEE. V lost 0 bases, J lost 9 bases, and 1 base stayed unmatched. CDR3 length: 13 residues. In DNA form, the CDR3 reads TGTGCCAGCAGCGTAGAACAGGGGGCTGAGCAGTTCTTC. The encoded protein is CASSVEQGAEQFF.

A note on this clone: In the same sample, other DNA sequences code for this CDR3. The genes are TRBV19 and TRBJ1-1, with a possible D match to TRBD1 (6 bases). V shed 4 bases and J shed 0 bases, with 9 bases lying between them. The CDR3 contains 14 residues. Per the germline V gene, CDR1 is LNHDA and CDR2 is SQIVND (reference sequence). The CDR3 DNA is TGTGCCAGTAGTACCAGGGGTTTGAACACTGAAGCTTTCTTT. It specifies CASSTRGLNTEAFF. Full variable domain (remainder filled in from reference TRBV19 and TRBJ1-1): DGGITQSPKYLFRKEGQNVTLSCEQNLNHDAMYWYRQDPGQGLRLIYYSQIVNDFQKGDIAEGYSVSREKKESFPLTVTSAQKNPTAFYLCASSTRGLNTEAFFGQGTRLTVV.

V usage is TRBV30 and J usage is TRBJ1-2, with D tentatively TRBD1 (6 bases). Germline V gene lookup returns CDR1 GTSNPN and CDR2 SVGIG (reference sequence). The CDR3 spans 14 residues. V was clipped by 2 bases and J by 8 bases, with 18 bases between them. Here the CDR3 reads CAWSWERGQGGYTF. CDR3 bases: TGTGCCTGGAGTTGGGAACGGGGCCAGGGGGGCTACACCTTC.

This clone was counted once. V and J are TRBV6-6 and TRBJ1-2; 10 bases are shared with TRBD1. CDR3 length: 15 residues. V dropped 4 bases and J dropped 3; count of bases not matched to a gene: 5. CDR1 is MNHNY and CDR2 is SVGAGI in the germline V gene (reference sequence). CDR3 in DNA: TGTGCCAGCAGTTCGACAGGGGGCCTCGACTATGGCTACACCTTC. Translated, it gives CASSSTGGLDYGYTF.

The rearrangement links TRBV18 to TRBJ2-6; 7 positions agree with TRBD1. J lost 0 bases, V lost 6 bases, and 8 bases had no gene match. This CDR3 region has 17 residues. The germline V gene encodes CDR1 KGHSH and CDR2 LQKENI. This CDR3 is CASSDRVVSSGANVLTF. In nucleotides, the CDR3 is TGTGCCAGCTCCGACAGGGTAGTCAGCTCTGGGGCCAACGTCCTGACTTTC. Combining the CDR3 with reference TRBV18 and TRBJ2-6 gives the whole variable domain NAGVMQNPRHLVRRRGQEARLRCSPMKGHSHVYWYRQLPEEGLKFMVYLQKENIIDESGMPKERFSAEFPKEGPSILRIQQVVRGDSAAYFCASSDRVVSSGANVLTFGAGSRLTVL.

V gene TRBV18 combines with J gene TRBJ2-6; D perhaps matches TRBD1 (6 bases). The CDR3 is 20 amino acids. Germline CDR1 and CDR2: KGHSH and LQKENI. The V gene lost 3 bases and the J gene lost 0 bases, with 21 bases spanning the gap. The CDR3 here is CASSPQNRGQFFSGANVLTF. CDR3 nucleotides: TGTGCCAGCTCACCTCAAAACAGAGGACAGTTCTTCTCTGGGGCCAACGTCCTGACTTTC.

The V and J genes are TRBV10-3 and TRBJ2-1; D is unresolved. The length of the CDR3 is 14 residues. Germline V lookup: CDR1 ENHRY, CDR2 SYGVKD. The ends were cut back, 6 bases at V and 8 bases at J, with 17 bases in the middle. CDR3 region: CAISGQSPPDEQFF. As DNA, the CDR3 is TGTGCCATCAGCGGCCAGTCCCCCCCCGATGAGCAGTTCTTC.

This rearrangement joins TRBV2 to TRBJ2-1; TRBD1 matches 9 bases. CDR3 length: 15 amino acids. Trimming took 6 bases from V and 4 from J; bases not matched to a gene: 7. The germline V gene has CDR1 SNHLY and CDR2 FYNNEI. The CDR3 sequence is CASRKRQGEYNEQFF. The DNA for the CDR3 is TGTGCCAGCAGGAAACGACAGGGGGAGTACAATGAGCAGTTCTTC.

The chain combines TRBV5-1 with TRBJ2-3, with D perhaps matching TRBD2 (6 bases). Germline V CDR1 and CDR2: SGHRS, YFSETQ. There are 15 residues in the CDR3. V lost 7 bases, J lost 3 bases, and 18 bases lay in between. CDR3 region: CASGDPGGVTDTQYF. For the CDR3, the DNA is TGCGCCAGCGGGGACCCTGGCGGGGTGACAGATACGCAGTATTTT.

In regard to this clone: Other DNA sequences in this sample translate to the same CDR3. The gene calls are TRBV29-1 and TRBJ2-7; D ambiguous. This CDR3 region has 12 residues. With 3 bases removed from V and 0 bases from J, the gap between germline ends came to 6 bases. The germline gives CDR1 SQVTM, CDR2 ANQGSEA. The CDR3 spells CSVDEGSYEQYF. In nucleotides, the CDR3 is TGCAGCGTTGATGAAGGCTCCTACGAGCAGTACTTC.